This TCR beta chain was observed in a study of regulatory T cells in long-lasting Graves disease. Study background: Antithyroid drug use was under 3 months in newly diagnosed Graves' patients.

Time point given: newly diagnosed GD, antithyroid drugs for less than 3 months. There was RNA extracted from PBMCs, and the TCR library was made from it. Staff drew about 8.9 milliliters of peripheral blood into EDTA tubes. Arm-PCR of CDR3 regions and iRepertoire HTBI primers were used to build TCR beta libraries. TCRdb redid the calling of the multiplex PCR reads with MiXCR, one entry per CDR3 protein. Of about 460,000 distinct CDR3 sequences in the sample, 14% were seen once. V gave up 5 bases and J gave up 1 base, with 8 bases separating them. CDR1 and CDR2 from the germline V gene are MDHEN and SYDVKM. The CDR3 runs to 14 residues. This clonotype was seen only a few times. The sample was also reused in another study, on T cells in Graves' hyperthyroidism and ophthalmopathy.

The sample in question was peripheral blood mononuclear cells (PBMCs), obtained at new diagnosis, from a patient treated with antithyroid drugs. The sequence came from a woman aged 50 to 60 with Graves disease. This chain joins TRBV28 and TRBJ2-2; maybe TRBD2 (5 bases). The CDR3 protein is CASSIGGNTGELFF. The DNA of the CDR3 is TGTGCCAGCAGTATTGGAGGGAACACCGGGGAGCTGTTTTTT.